Sequencing of this T cell receptor beta chain was carried out in a study of cytomegalovirus exposure and HLA in healthy donors. Among the donors, all were healthy bone marrow donors. 13 Jbeta primers and 60 Vbeta primers were used for the PCR. Libraries were prepared by immunoSEQ multiplex PCR; TCRdb keeps only in-frame clonotypes and omits some of them. The table has some 150,000 clones, 75% seen once. Germline V gene sequence: CDR1 MNHEY, CDR2 SMNVEV (reference sequence). The CDR3 has 13 residues. The V end lost 5 bases, the J end lost 10 bases, and 16 bases lay between the germline ends. The TCR sequence derives from a man aged 40-55 years in good health and CMV-seronegative. What was sequenced was PBMCs. The chain links TRBV27 to TRBJ2-3, with D maybe TRBD2 (6 bases). The CDR3 DNA is TGTGCCAGCAGTCCCCTAGCGCCGGGGGCGCAGTATTTT. This codes for CASSPLAPGAQYF.